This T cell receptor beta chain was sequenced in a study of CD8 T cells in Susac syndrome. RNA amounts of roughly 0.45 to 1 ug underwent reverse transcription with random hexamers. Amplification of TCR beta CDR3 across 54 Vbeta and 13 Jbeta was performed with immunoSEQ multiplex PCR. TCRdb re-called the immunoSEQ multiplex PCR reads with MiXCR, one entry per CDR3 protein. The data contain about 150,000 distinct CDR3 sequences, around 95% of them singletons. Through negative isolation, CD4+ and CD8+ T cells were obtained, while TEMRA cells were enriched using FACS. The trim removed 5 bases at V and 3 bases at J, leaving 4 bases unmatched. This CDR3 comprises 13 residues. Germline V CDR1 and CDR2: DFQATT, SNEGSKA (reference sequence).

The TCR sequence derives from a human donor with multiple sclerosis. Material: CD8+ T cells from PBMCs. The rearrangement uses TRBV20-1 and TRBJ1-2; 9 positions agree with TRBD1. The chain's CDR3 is CSARDRDDYGYTF. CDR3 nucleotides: TGCAGTGCTCGGGACAGGGACGACTATGGCTACACCTTC.